The 12 T cell receptor beta chains listed next were all sequenced from one sample in a study of blood T cell repertoires in COVID-19. Sequencing was performed with immunoSEQ multiplex PCR; in TCRdb, only in-frame clones are kept and a portion is missing. The table lists about 68,000 clones, 85% to 90% of them singletons. The specimen was peripheral blood. Receptor source: a man between 45 and 60 years old with active COVID-19.

The rearrangement joins TRBV6-5 to TRBJ1-6; D is possibly TRBD1 (6 bases). Between the trimmed V and J ends, which lost 6 bases and 7 bases, there was a span of 13 bases. Germline CDR1 reads MNHEY; CDR2 reads SVGAGI. This CDR3 is 14 amino acids long. CDR3 nucleotide sequence: TGTGCCAGCAGCGCCAGGGGTGTGAATTCACCCCTCCACTTT. The encoded protein is CASSARGVNSPLHF.

V usage is TRBV2 and J usage is TRBJ2-2; 9 nucleotides match TRBD1. Trimming cost V 4 bases and J 1 base; bases outside gene matches: 1. The CDR3 length is 15 residues. CDR1 and CDR2 from the germline V gene are SNHLY and FYNNEI. The CDR3: CASSGQGGNTGELFF. CDR3 in DNA: TGTGCCAGCAGTGGACAGGGGGGGAACACCGGGGAGCTGTTTTTT. The entire variable domain, with the rest obtained from reference TRBV2 and TRBJ2-2, is as follows: EPEVTQTPSHQVTQMGQEVILRCVPISNHLYFYWYRQILGQKVEFLVSFYNNEISEKSEIFDDQFSVERPDGSNFTLKIRSTKLEDSAMYFCASSGQGGNTGELFFGEGSRLTVL.

The chain carries TRBV6-5 and TRBJ2-7, with 8 bases that match TRBD1. CDR3 size: 14 residues. With 3 bases clipped from V and 3 bases from J, the junction kept 4 bases outside the gene matches. Germline CDR1 reads MNHEY; CDR2 reads SVGAGI. The CDR3 here is CASSYRDRNYEQYF. CDR3 nucleotide sequence: TGTGCCAGCAGTTATCGGGACAGGAACTACGAGCAGTACTTC.

The genes are TRBV4-3 and TRBJ2-2; unclear D gene. Looked up from germline, CDR1 is LGHNA and CDR2 is YSLEER. V was cut by 1 base and J by 7 bases, with 10 bases left in between. The CDR3 has 14 amino acids. In nucleotides, the CDR3 is TGCGCCAGCAGCCAAGCCACGAGCTTCGGGGAGCTGTTTTTT. It translates to CASSQATSFGELFF.

This clone was seen only a few times. Within the sample, other DNA sequences also encode this same CDR3. The chain carries TRBV11-2 and TRBJ2-7, with TRBD2 identical over 9 bases. With V trimmed by 1 base and J by 3 bases, 7 bases remained unmatched. The CDR3 covers 16 residues. Germline CDR1 SGHAT, CDR2 FQNNGV. The CDR3 DNA follows: TGTGCCAGCAGCTTAGTAGCGGGGGAGGGTCGCTACGAGCAGTACTTC. It yields the protein CASSLVAGEGRYEQYF.

The rearrangement uses TRBV6-5 and TRBJ2-3; a weak D match, TRBD1 (6 bases). This CDR3 comprises 15 residues. The V gene's germline CDR1 is MNHEY and CDR2 SVGAGI. V was pared by 2 bases and J by 2 bases, with 11 bases between. The CDR3 DNA reads TGTGCCAGCAGTTACGGGACAACACCCACAGATACGCAGTATTTT. This sequence encodes CASSYGTTPTDTQYF.

The J gene is TRBJ1-2, the V gene TRBV19; 9 bases agree with TRBD1. The CDR3 contains 16 residues. Germline values: CDR1 LNHDA, CDR2 SQIVND (reference sequence). V lost 5 bases and J lost 1; bases outside the gene matches: 8. CDR3 in DNA: TGTGCCAGTAGTGACCGGGGGACAGGGCGTAACTATGGCTACACCTTC. Translation gives CASSDRGTGRNYGYTF.

This sequence joins TRBV23-1 and TRBJ1-5, with a tentative D call TRBD1 (5 bases). TRBV23-1 is an ORF; its function is uncertain. This CDR3 has 17 residues. With 2 bases removed from V and 10 bases from J, the gap between germline ends came to 24 bases. CDR3 sequence reads: CASSQKMTVGTSLPQHF. CDR3 DNA sequence: TGCGCCAGCAGTCAAAAAATGACAGTGGGGACTTCATTACCCCAGCATTTT.

The table lists this clone with a count of one. This sequence joins TRBV30 and TRBJ2-5; maybe TRBD2 (7 bases). Trimming removed 0 bases from V and 5 bases from J, with 13 bases in between. In germline, CDR1 is GTSNPN, CDR2 SVGIG (reference sequence). The CDR3 has 14 residues. CDR3 DNA sequence: TGTGCCTGGAGTGTAGGCGGGGGCCGGGAGACCCAGTACTTC. Translation gives CAWSVGGGRETQYF.

The chain carries TRBV7-8 and TRBJ2-4, with D tentatively TRBD2 (5 bases). Trimming stripped 5 bases from V and 6 bases from J, with 20 bases between. Germline CDR1 is SGHVS and CDR2 is FQNEAQ. The CDR3 has 16 residues. The CDR3 nucleotides read TGTGCCAGCAGCCCAAATAGGCCCGGAGGTAGAAACATTCAGTACTTC. Its translation is CASSPNRPGGRNIQYF.

This clone was detected once. V and J are TRBV5-1 and TRBJ2-4, with 7 nucleotides matching TRBD1. V was clipped by 4 bases and J by 8 bases; unmatched bases: 15. The CDR3 is 16 residues long. Germline-derived CDR1 and CDR2 are SGHRS and YFSETQ. CDR3 sequence (DNA): TGCGCCAGCAGCGTCCTGGGACAGCTCCTGGGAGACATTCAGTACTTC. This encodes CASSVLGQLLGDIQYF.

The J gene is TRBJ2-3, the V gene TRBV28; 11 bases match TRBD2. CDR1 and CDR2 (germline): MDHEN, SYDVKM. CDR3 length: 17 amino acids. The J segment lost 6 bases and the V segment lost 4 bases, leaving 12 bases of the junction unmatched. The CDR3 bases are TGTGCCAGCAGTTCTCCATTAGCGGGGGGGCCGCGGGATACGCAGTATTTT. The encoded protein is CASSSPLAGGPRDTQYF.